This T cell receptor beta chain is from a study of T cells in Graves' hyperthyroidism and ophthalmopathy. Study outcomes and limitations: Ophthalmopathy stood apart from stable hyperthyroidism in a 13 V-J model. Most thyroid clonotypes with frequency above 0.001 were detected in blood.

CDR3 length equals 14 residues. CDR1 and CDR2 (germline): DFQATT, SNEGSKA (reference sequence). V lost 0 bases, J lost 5 bases, and 6 bases stayed unmatched. The patients, who ranged from 18 to 65 in age, presented with newly diagnosed hyperthyroidism lasting under 2 months. Exclusions: uncontrolled infection, other autoimmune disease, pregnancy, lactation. This clonotype was picked up many times. What it binds is unknown. Amplification targeted TCR beta CDR3 regions from RNA transcripts. HTBI primers were the set used in a first-round RT-PCR of the TCR CDR3. One entry per CDR3 protein, called by TCRdb with MiXCR from the multiplex PCR reads. The profile shows under 200,000 distinct CDR3 sequences, about 9.4% of them singletons.

The clonotype originates from a woman between 18 and 30 years old with Graves' hyperthyroidism that later progressed to Graves' ophthalmopathy. The chain recombines TRBV20-1 with TRBJ2-5; 7 bases align to TRBD1. What was sequenced was blood. Here the CDR3 DNA reads TGCAGTGCTAGAGATTCGGACAGGAGGGAGACCCAGTACTTC. This encodes CSARDSDRRETQYF.